The T cell receptor (beta chain) under discussion was sequenced for a study of T cells after yellow fever vaccination. Study observations and caveats: Most clones from primary vaccination resurfaced after the booster (around 97% CD4, around 91% CD8).

From the 5' RACE reads, TCRdb called clonotypes with MiXCR, one entry per CDR3 protein. This sample has 240,000 or so distinct CDR3 sequences, with about 7% found just once. This CDR3 has 17 residues. Germline lookup yields CDR1 DFQATT and CDR2 SNEGSKA (reference sequence). V shed 0 bases and J shed 0 bases, with 15 bases lying between them. This clonotype was detected a few times. Its antigen is still unknown. The specimen was CD4+ T cells sorted from PBMCs, collected 15 days after the yellow fever booster vaccination. J is TRBJ2-4 and V is TRBV20-1, with a tentative D call TRBD2 (6 bases). The source of this sequence is a man aged 25-45 years who received the YFV17D yellow fever vaccine. CDR3 bases: TGCAGTGCTAGAGATAGGCGGGGCACCCTAGCCAAAAACATTCAGTACTTC. Translating it yields CSARDRRGTLAKNIQYF.